Detailed here is one T cell receptor beta chain. The sample is drawn from a study of blood T cell repertoires in COVID-19. Study-wide background: The United States, Italy and Spain were the sources of the acute and convalescent COVID-19 samples. The analysed material was cDNA or gDNA that came from T cells, B-cell-depleted T cells, or PBMCs.

The CDR3 totals 18 residues. Germline values: CDR1 SNHLY, CDR2 FYNNEI. The junction had 17 bases not matched to a gene; V was cut back by 6 bases and J by 3 bases. In the study's own analysis: From reference gene primer amplification, estimates of nucleated cell counts were derived. Measured with immunoSEQ multiplex PCR; TCRdb has only the in-frame clones, and not every one. V and J calls plus clone size are reproduced from that table; the DNA served to infer D and trimming. The table records fewer than 200,000 clones, around 81% of them present only once. The receptor's source is a woman of 80 years or more with COVID-19, enrolled during active disease. The rearrangement uses TRBV2 and TRBJ2-3; TRBD2 matches at 8 bases. The specimen sequenced was peripheral blood. CDR3 in amino acids: CASRVFRRGALTTDTQYF. CDR3 coding DNA: TGTGCCAGCAGGGTCTTCAGGCGGGGGGCCTTAACGACAGATACGCAGTATTTT.